This T cell receptor beta chain was retrieved from a study of T cell responses to AZD1222 COVID-19 vaccine. Study results and caveats: Sampling captured repertoires only after the peak T cell response.

In the case of this clone: What it recognizes is unknown.

The ends lost 1 base at V and 5 bases at J; junction bases unmatched: 2. The CDR3 is 14 amino acids. Germline values: CDR1 SGHRS, CDR2 YFSETQ. Assay: immunoSEQ multiplex PCR; the TCRdb copy retains only in-frame clones and omits some. The sample records 80,000 to 90,000 clones, about 90% being singletons. The sequencing used peripheral blood, collected on day 0 of AZD1222 vaccination. This clonotype originated in an adult in good health. The V and J genes are TRBV5-1 and TRBJ2-7; the match to TRBD1 covers 11 bases. The CDR3 DNA follows: TGCGCCAGCAGCTTGCGGACAGGGGGCGACGAGCAGTACTTC. Encoded protein: CASSLRTGGDEQYF.